The subject of this entry is one T cell receptor beta chain. The germline V gene has CDR1 MNHNS and CDR2 SASEGT. V lost 1 base and J lost 9, with 16 bases in between. The length of the CDR3 is 16 residues. Authors' methods: Clinicopathological groups differed in CDR3, with these differences serving to build a distant-metastasis classifier for papillary thyroid cancer. TCRdb ran MiXCR on the PCR reads. None of the V and J calls come from the authors' own analysis; TCRdb made them. This table has roughly 48,000 clones, about 15% appearing once. The data originate from a study of metastatic and nonmetastatic thyroid tumors. Overall study context: Repertoires were compared across blood and tumor or nodule tissue from malignant and benign thyroid patients.

Each patient went into thyroid surgery without having received any treatment. The rearrangement uses TRBV6-1 and TRBJ1-6; D unresolved. Sequencing was carried out using blood. The TCR originated in a female donor with papillary thyroid cancer or a benign thyroid nodule (not recorded which). Some clones in this sample may be carry-over from other donors' samples. CDR3 sequence reads: CASSEDYGSPVSPLHF. In DNA, the CDR3 is TGTGCCAGCAGTGAAGACTATGGGTCCCCCGTTTCACCCCTCCACTTT.